The 28 T cell receptor beta chains in this list originate from one sample, sequenced in a study of T-cell reconstitution after alpha-beta-depleted transplantation in children. Unique molecular identifiers were built into the TCRbeta library. MiXCR was run by TCRdb on the PCR reads, yielding one entry per CDR3 protein. The sample contains approximately 340,000 distinct CDR3 sequences, around 10% of which appear only once. Sequencing was performed on PBMCs from the stem cell graft donor, taken from the stem cell graft. The origin of the receptors is a human donor who donated a stem cell graft to a child with acute lymphoblastic leukemia.

In its sample, this clonotype was seen a few times. The chain has TRBV4-1 and TRBJ2-1; 9 nucleotides match TRBD2. Germline V CDR1 and CDR2: MGHRA, YSYEKL. The CDR3 covers 18 residues. V was clipped by 0 bases and J by 6 bases; unmatched bases: 12. CDR3 amino acids: CASSQDSVGSGRPNEQFF. CDR3 nucleotide sequence: TGCGCCAGCAGCCAAGACAGTGTAGGTAGCGGGAGACCCAATGAGCAGTTCTTC.

This clonotype was recorded many times. V and J are TRBV5-6 and TRBJ1-5; D is unresolved. V lost 1 base, J lost 2 bases, and 13 bases lay in between. CDR1 and CDR2 (germline): SGHDT, YYEEEE. The CDR3 extends over 16 amino acids. In nucleotides, the CDR3 is TGTGCCAGCAGCTTGCAAATGGGAGCCGGCAATCAGCCCCAGCATTTT. Its translation: CASSLQMGAGNQPQHF.

At least ten counts were recorded for this clonotype. The chain couples TRBV20-1 to TRBJ2-7; D remains ambiguous. V was trimmed by 1 base and J by 7 bases, leaving 8 bases between them. Germline V gene sequence: CDR1 DFQATT, CDR2 SNEGSKA (reference sequence). The CDR3 loop spans 11 amino acids. This CDR3 reads CSARGLGEQYF. The CDR3 region has the DNA TGCAGTGCTAGAGGTTTAGGGGAGCAGTACTTC.

This clonotype was seen more than once but under ten times. V gene TRBV6-1 combines with J gene TRBJ2-5; the match to TRBD2 covers 16 bases. With V trimmed by 10 bases and J by 1 base, 6 bases remained unmatched. In germline, CDR1 is MNHNS, CDR2 SASEGT. This CDR3 comprises 16 residues. The DNA of the CDR3 is TGTGCCACCACCGGGACTAGCGGGAGGGCCCAAGAGACCCAGTACTTC. Translating gives CATTGTSGRAQETQYF.

The table lists this clonotype with a few counts. This chain joins TRBV4-2 and TRBJ1-1, with 9 bases aligning to TRBD1. The trim removed 5 bases at V and 5 bases at J, leaving 12 bases unmatched. Germline CDR1 reads LGHNA; CDR2 reads YNFKEQ. The CDR3 extends over 16 amino acids. The CDR3 region is CASSSGTGSVLTEAFF. Here the CDR3 DNA reads TGTGCCAGCAGCTCCGGGACAGGGTCGGTACTAACTGAAGCTTTCTTT.

This clonotype was seen ten or more times. CDR3 residues: CSARQGGTSDTQYF. CDR3 bases: TGCAGTGCTAGACAGGGAGGCACTTCAGATACGCAGTATTTT. The J gene is TRBJ2-3, the V gene TRBV20-1, with a tentative D call TRBD2 (6 bases). The CDR3 is 14 residues long. Germline values: CDR1 DFQATT, CDR2 SNEGSKA (reference sequence). Trimming removed 2 bases at V and 4 bases at J, with 13 bases between.

This chain uses TRBV29-1 with TRBJ2-7, with 10 positions matching TRBD1. Germline loops: CDR1 SQVTM, CDR2 ANQGSEA. V lost 7 bases, J lost 7 bases, and 10 bases stayed unmatched. The CDR3 sequence is 13 residues long. This CDR3 is CSARQGAGGEQYF. CDR3 nucleotide sequence: TGCAGCGCTAGACAGGGGGCCGGCGGGGAGCAGTACTTC.

The rearrangement links TRBV20-1 to TRBJ2-7, with D unclear. This CDR3 contains 13 residues. V lost 0 bases and J 6 bases, leaving 12 bases between the germline ends. Germline V lookup: CDR1 DFQATT, CDR2 SNEGSKA (reference sequence). The CDR3 coding sequence is TGCAGTGCTAGAGACGGTAGCCGGTCCGAGCAGTACTTC. This codes for CSARDGSRSEQYF.

The chain has TRBV15 and TRBJ1-2; D gene ambiguous. The germline gives CDR1 LNHNV, CDR2 YYDKDF (reference sequence). V was clipped by 1 base and J by 4 bases, with 13 bases between them. The CDR3 is made up of 15 amino acids. The CDR3 nucleotides are TGTGCCACCAGCAGAGGTCCGGGAACTTTCTATGGCTACACCTTC. Residues: CATSRGPGTFYGYTF.

The rearrangement joins TRBV28 to TRBJ2-7; D possibly corresponds to TRBD1 (6 bases). Trimming pared 5 bases from V and 2 bases from J, leaving 19 bases between. There are 16 residues in the CDR3. Germline CDR1 is MDHEN and CDR2 is SYDVKM. CDR3 loop: CASSPPAGQFPYEQYF. In DNA form, the CDR3 reads TGTGCCAGCAGTCCCCCCGCCGGACAGTTCCCCTACGAGCAGTACTTC.

The chain carries TRBV7-9 and TRBJ2-1, with 10 bases lining up with TRBD1. From germline, CDR1 is SEHNR and CDR2 FQNEAQ (reference sequence). This CDR3 comprises 16 residues. Trimming removed 1 base from V and 7 bases from J; junction bases left unmatched: 7. Here the CDR3 reads CASSLVGDRGGNEQFF. Written as DNA, the CDR3 is TGTGCCAGCAGCTTAGTTGGGGACAGGGGAGGAAATGAGCAGTTCTTC.

The sample holds many counts of this clonotype. The CDR3 DNA reads TGTGCCACCAGTGATAATCTAGGAAATGAGCAGTTCTTC. Translation: CATSDNLGNEQFF. The J gene is TRBJ2-1, the V gene TRBV24-1; D is unclear. The ends were cut back, 3 bases at V and 7 bases at J, with 9 bases in the middle. Germline V gene sequence: CDR1 KGHDR, CDR2 SFDVKD. This CDR3 region has 13 residues.

The chain employs TRBV7-3 and TRBJ2-1, with 14 bases lining up with TRBD2. This CDR3 is 17 amino acids long. Trimming at V came to 4 bases and at J to 7 bases, leaving 9 bases not matched to a gene. Germline loops: CDR1 SGHTA, CDR2 FQGTGA. CDR3 protein: CASSSPDGTSGSNEQFF. The CDR3 DNA reads TGTGCCAGCAGCTCCCCCGACGGGACTAGCGGGAGTAATGAGCAGTTCTTC.

This clonotype was seen at least ten times. This sequence joins TRBV2 and TRBJ2-3; unclear D gene. Germline lookup yields CDR1 SNHLY and CDR2 FYNNEI. V lost 8 bases and J 1 base, leaving 10 bases between the germline ends. The CDR3 length is 13 residues. CDR3 loop: CASGDVGTDTQYF. In DNA, the CDR3 is TGTGCCAGCGGGGATGTAGGCACAGATACGCAGTATTTT.

This clonotype has only a few counts. The rearrangement joins TRBV25-1 to TRBJ2-3, with 11 bases fitting TRBD2. This CDR3 has 17 residues. Germline CDR1 is MGHDK and CDR2 is SYGVNS. V lost 3 bases and J lost 2; bases outside the gene matches: 7. The CDR3 loop reads CASSDPPGLADTDTQYF. The CDR3 coding sequence is TGTGCCAGCAGTGATCCCCCGGGACTAGCGGACACAGATACGCAGTATTTT.

This clonotype was detected only a few times. CDR3 residues: CASTKGQGAGPSGAFF. CDR3 DNA: TGTGCCAGCACCAAAGGACAGGGGGCCGGACCATCGGGGGCTTTCTTT. V and J are TRBV12-3 or TRBV12-4 and TRBJ1-1; 11 positions match TRBD1. This CDR3 spans 16 amino acids. Trimming at V came to 7 bases and at J to 11 bases, leaving 18 bases not matched to a gene.

Remarks on this clonotype: The junction does not match germline at one end; this may be a read error. V is TRBV7-9 and J is TRBJ2-7; 8 bases are a match to TRBD2. Germline V gene data show CDR1 as SEHNR and CDR2 as FQNEAQ (reference sequence). The CDR3 runs to 16 residues. CDR3 bases: TGTGCCAGCAACTCTGGGCGCGGGAGGAGCTCCTACGCGCAGTACTTC. Residues: CASNSGRGRSSYAQYF.

This chain uses TRBV20-1 with TRBJ2-3; a weak D match, TRBD2 (6 bases). This CDR3 has 15 amino acids. CDR1 is DFQATT, CDR2 SNEGSKA, per germline (reference sequence). V lost 5 bases and J 0 bases, leaving 15 bases between the germline ends. CDR3: CSALAEGPSTDTQYF. The CDR3 DNA is TGCAGTGCTTTAGCGGAGGGGCCTAGCACAGATACGCAGTATTTT.

This clonotype has a handful of counts. The rearrangement uses TRBV27 and TRBJ2-3, with TRBD2 matching over 9 bases. The CDR3 has 15 amino acids. V lost 8 bases to trimming and J lost 6 bases; unmatched junction nucleotides: 12. Germline values: CDR1 MNHEY, CDR2 SMNVEV (reference sequence). CDR3 protein: CASLLLAGAGDTQYF. CDR3 in DNA: TGTGCCAGCTTACTATTAGCGGGAGCGGGGGATACGCAGTATTTT.

This clonotype was counted only a few times. This chain connects TRBV28 to TRBJ2-3; 7 bases map to TRBD2. V lost 3 bases, J lost 4 bases, and 7 bases stayed unmatched. The CDR3 consists of 15 residues. The germline gives CDR1 MDHEN, CDR2 SYDVKM. CDR3 DNA: TGTGCCAGCAGTTTGATTTTGGGGGGGTCAGATACGCAGTATTTT. Its translation is CASSLILGGSDTQYF.

The rearrangement joins TRBV20-1 to TRBJ2-3; TRBD2 aligns across 8 bases. The V gene's germline CDR1 is DFQATT and CDR2 SNEGSKA (reference sequence). The CDR3 sequence is 14 residues long. V lost 5 bases, J lost 0 bases, and 4 bases stayed unmatched. The CDR3 DNA is TGCAGTGCTTTTCCTAGCGGGAGCACAGATACGCAGTATTTT. Its translation is CSAFPSGSTDTQYF.

This clonotype has at least ten counts. Here the CDR3 reads CASRRGGPDTQYF. CDR3 sequence (DNA): TGTGCCAGCAGACGAGGAGGGCCAGATACGCAGTATTTT. This chain links TRBV6-2 or TRBV6-3 with TRBJ2-3, with D possibly matching TRBD2 (6 bases). The CDR3 runs to 13 residues. V was trimmed by 6 bases and J by 4 bases, leaving 11 bases between them. Germline V gene lookup returns CDR1 MNHEY and CDR2 SVGEGT.

Only a few counts were recorded for this clonotype. J is TRBJ1-1 and V is TRBV19; no clear D gene. V lost 3 bases, J lost 1 base, and 9 bases lay in between. The CDR3 extends over 14 amino acids. Germline CDR1 and CDR2: LNHDA and SQIVND (reference sequence). CDR3 residues: CASSIPGRNTEAFF. The CDR3 nucleotides read TGTGCCAGTAGTATCCCCGGAAGGAACACTGAAGCTTTCTTT.

The V and J genes are TRBV12-3 or TRBV12-4 and TRBJ2-5; TRBD2 matches at 9 bases. This CDR3 comprises 14 residues. J was trimmed by 3 bases and V by 3 bases; bases with no gene match: 2. The CDR3 region is CASSFSGGKETQYF. CDR3 nucleotides: TGTGCCAGCAGTTTTAGCGGGGGCAAAGAGACCCAGTACTTC.

This clonotype was recorded a few times. The V call is TRBV27, the J call TRBJ1-3; D gene unclear. This CDR3 is built from 15 residues. The germline CDR1 and CDR2 sequences are MNHEY and SMNVEV (reference sequence). V dropped 6 bases and J dropped 0 bases, with 12 bases sitting between them. The CDR3 protein is CASSTTANSGNTIYF. The DNA of the CDR3 is TGTGCCAGCAGCACCACAGCAAACTCTGGAAACACCATATATTTT.

The chain links TRBV7-2 to TRBJ2-2; 7 nucleotides align to TRBD1. J lost 5 bases, V lost 2 bases, and 5 bases had no gene match. The CDR3 extends over 15 amino acids. Germline V CDR1 and CDR2: SGHTA, FQGNSA. CDR3 DNA: TGTGCCAGCAGCTTAACAGGGGTGAGGACCGGGGAGCTGTTTTTT. It yields the protein CASSLTGVRTGELFF.

This clonotype was seen many times. The rearrangement links TRBV19 to TRBJ2-3; D is unresolved. CDR3 length: 13 amino acids. Trimming removed 6 bases from V and 1 base from J, with 8 bases in between. In germline, CDR1 is LNHDA, CDR2 SQIVND (reference sequence). The CDR3 reads CASRVSGTDTQYF. The DNA of the CDR3 is TGTGCCAGTAGGGTGAGCGGCACAGATACGCAGTATTTT.

V usage is TRBV7-9 and J usage is TRBJ1-4, with 9 bases that match TRBD1. Trimming at V came to 5 bases and at J to 0 bases, leaving 4 bases not matched to a gene. This CDR3 comprises 16 residues. From germline, CDR1 is SEHNR and CDR2 FQNEAQ (reference sequence). For the CDR3, the DNA is TGTGCCAGCAGCATCCGACAGGGGGCAACTAATGAAAAACTGTTTTTT. It codes for CASSIRQGATNEKLFF.